The following is a TCR beta chain sequence with its context. This clonotype turned up a few times. The specificity of this receptor is unknown. No qualities accompany the bases; no much larger clone lies one base away. The sample comes from a study of T-cell memory formation after mild COVID-19 (dated by TCRdb to about 2021). Regarding the complete study: Most TCR sequence clusters were specific to one of the two donors. T-cell clones expanding and contracting after mild COVID-19 in two donors were tracked by longitudinal TCRalpha and TCRbeta repertoire sequencing. Two young, previously healthy adult volunteers, one female and one male, were included in the cohort. Study-wide findings and limitations: Some responding clones were detected in pre-infection memory, which suggested that pre-existing cross-reactive memory T cells had joined the SARS-CoV-2 response. Contracting CD4+ clones were found mainly in CM and EM memory subsets, while CD8+ clones were enriched in EMRA. The study covered only a couple of mild cases, and larger cohorts including severe cases with pre-infection samples were considered necessary. Clones that contracted from day 15 to 85 showed balanced CD4/CD8 phenotypes, whereas a second wave of clones that expanded from day 15 to 37 leaned towards CD4+. SARS-CoV-2 specificity was not confirmed for the second-wave clones peaking on day 37.

The listed sequencing device is Illumina NovaSeq 6000. Using 5'RACE with constant-segment primers, TCRalpha and TCRbeta cDNA libraries were constructed, with sample barcodes and unique molecular identifiers added in the process. Trizol reagent was used to extract RNA from every sample. Libraries were amplified in two PCR steps, with a second sample barcode and Illumina TruSeq adapters added in the second step. Libraries were sequenced on an Illumina NovaSeq with 2 x 150 bp paired-end reads. The source study handled its data this way. With migec v1.2.7, reads were demultiplexed and then collapsed into UMI-guided consensus sequences. Using mixcr v2.1.11, the UMI consensuses were aligned to TRA and TRB V and J templates and assembled into clonotypes. Expanded or contracted clonotypes were those called significant by both edgeR and NoisET, with noise models trained on biological replicates. For edgeR calls, the cutoffs were a false discovery rate-adjusted p below 0.01 and a log2 fold-change threshold of 1. As an exploratory analysis of dynamics, max-normalized trajectories of the 1000 most abundant clonotypes were examined with PCA combined with hierarchical clustering. Separately sequenced CD4+ and CD8+ repertoires were used to assign the CD4 or CD8 phenotype of responding clones. TCRdb reworked the public reads: Q25 trimming with fastp, MiXCR clone assembly, productive beta chains retained. Rows with a matching CDR3 protein are joined into one entry that keeps the most common DNA and genes. The V and J calls reflect TCRdb's pipeline rather than the authors' work. The sample contains 210,000 or so distinct CDR3 sequences, around 25% of them found a single time. The ten largest clones take up over 10% of the sample.

V drops 8 bases and J drops 5 bases, leaving 15 bases in between. The CDR3 runs 12 amino acids, cysteine and phenylalanine included. The kept DNA is CDR3 alone, 36 bases in frame from the first base. The germline V gene encodes CDR1 GTSNPN and CDR2 SVGIG (reference sequence). Ficoll-Paque density gradient centrifugation was the method used to isolate PBMCs. The sequencing input was PBMCs or a T cell subset sorted from them (not recorded which). The clonotype was recovered from an adult woman who had mild COVID-19 (a few samples of this study predate the infection). The sample titles of this study are shuffled in the database, so cell type and time point are left out; the donor was told from shared clones. This sequence uses TRBV30 and TRBJ1-1; the D region possibly corresponds to TRBD1 (5 bases align). The DNA reads as follows: TGTGCCGGGGGTGCCGGGGGAACTGAAGCTTTCTTT. This encodes CAGGAGGTEAFF.